The TCR beta chain under discussion was sequenced for a study of neurological immune-mediated disorders. Study context: Relapsing-remitting disease affected around 30, and secondary progressive 3, of roughly 34 multiple sclerosis patients.

Turning to this clonotype: Its antigen is unidentified.

Trimming removed 5 bases from V and 3 bases from J, with 11 bases in between. Germline CDR1 and CDR2: SGHTA and FQGNSA. CDR3 size: 14 residues. 5'RACE employing 10-nucleotide random UMIs yielded the cDNA. In TCRdb, the 5' RACE reads were re-called with MiXCR into one record per CDR3 protein. The sample lists under 70,000 distinct CDR3 sequences, 5.2% occurring once. Findings of the study overall: The multiple sclerosis repertoire cluster had no clinical or MRI feature associated with it. The repertoires of 18 of 34 multiple sclerosis patients fell into one related-CDR3 cluster (a possible signature) under phylogenetic grouping.

The sample consisted of PBMCs. This receptor was identified in a woman aged 25-40 years with multiple sclerosis. J is TRBJ1-5 and V is TRBV7-2; D ambiguous. The CDR3: CASSPLGINQPQHF. The DNA of the CDR3 is TGTGCCAGCAGCCCTTTGGGTATCAATCAGCCCCAGCATTTT.